This TCR beta chain was recovered during a study of CD8 T cells in Susac syndrome. When the RNA was reverse transcribed, random hexamers were used with an input of about 0.5 to 1 ug. immunoSEQ multiplex PCR amplified TCR beta CDR3 across 54 Vbeta, 13 Jbeta. TCRdb independently ran MiXCR on the immunoSEQ multiplex PCR reads; one entry per CDR3 protein. Seen here are some 150,000 distinct CDR3 sequences, about 95% observed once, and the top ten hold around 0.15%. Trimming pared 3 bases from V and 2 bases from J, leaving 8 bases between. The CDR3 spans 15 residues. CDR1 is SGHDN, CDR2 FVKESK, per germline. This clonotype has a single count.

This sequence originates from a human donor with multiple sclerosis. The source material was CD8+ T cells from PBMCs. V is TRBV14 and J is TRBJ2-6, with no clear D. The CDR3 spells CASSQDGAGANVLTF. The CDR3 nucleotides read TGTGCCAGCAGCCAGGACGGAGCTGGGGCCAACGTCCTGACTTTC.